The clone carrying this TCR beta chain was observed at least ten times. As yet, its antigen is unknown. The entry originates in a study of T-cell reconstitution after alpha-beta-depleted transplantation in children. Study-level results: Where alpha-beta T cells came from about two months after transplant was reportedly several hundred expanded graft clones. T-cell numbers and diversity one year post-transplant derived largely from freshly generated T cells. Some patients owed their high day-60 TCRbeta diversity to surviving recipient T cells and thymic progenitors.

A library of TCRbeta sequences, prepared with unique molecular identifiers, was generated. TCRdb reprocessed the PCR reads via MiXCR and lists one record per CDR3 protein. The data show 200,000 or so distinct CDR3 sequences, approximately 6.8% seen once. This clonotype was obtained from a girl under three years old with combined immunodeficiency, due to receive a stem cell transplant. Sample: PBMCs, taken before TCRalphabeta/CD19-depleted stem cell transplant.

The chain's CDR3 is CASSAGTGVAGELFF. DNA of the CDR3: TGTGCCAGCAGCGCCGGGACAGGGGTCGCCGGGGAGCTGTTTTTT. This chain links TRBV9 with TRBJ2-2, with 10 bases that match TRBD1. Germline V gene sequence: CDR1 SGDLS, CDR2 YYNGEE. The CDR3 totals 15 residues. J gave up 6 bases and V 3 bases, and 5 bases lay outside the gene matches.